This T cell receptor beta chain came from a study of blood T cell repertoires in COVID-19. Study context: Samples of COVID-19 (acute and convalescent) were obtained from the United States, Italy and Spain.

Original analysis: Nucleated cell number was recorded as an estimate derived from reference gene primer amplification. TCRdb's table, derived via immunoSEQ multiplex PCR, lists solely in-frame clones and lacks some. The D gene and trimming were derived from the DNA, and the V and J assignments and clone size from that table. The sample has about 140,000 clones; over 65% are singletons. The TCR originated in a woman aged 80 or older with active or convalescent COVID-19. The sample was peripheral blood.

CDR3 amino acids: CASNSKAASKNIQYF. The CDR3 DNA follows: TGTGCCAGCAACTCAAAAGCGGCCAGTAAAAACATTCAGTACTTC. The chain links TRBV3-1 (or the pseudogene TRBV3-2) to TRBJ2-4; possible D gene TRBD2, 5 bases. With 7 bases removed from V and 4 bases from J, the gap between germline ends came to 17 bases. Germline V lookup: CDR1 LGHDT, CDR2 YNNKEL (reference sequence). The CDR3 loop spans 15 amino acids.